This TCR beta chain was sequenced during a study of blood T cell repertoires in COVID-19. Looking at the study overall: The United States, Italy and Spain provided the acute and convalescent COVID-19 samples. Sources were T cells, B-cell-depleted T cells, or PBMCs; the material itself was cDNA or gDNA.

CDR3 length equals 12 residues. V trimming: 6 bases; J trimming: 7 bases; junction bases outside the gene matches: 2. Per the study methods: Estimation of nucleated cell counts was performed using reference gene primer amplification. TCRdb keeps only in-frame clones here, not all; method: immunoSEQ multiplex PCR. That table furnishes V, J and clone size, whereas the DNA furnished D and trimming. The sample yields about 120,000 clones, roughly 83% seen once. The sequencing sample was made of peripheral blood. This chain connects TRBV12-3 or TRBV12-4 to TRBJ1-2; TRBD1 aligns across 10 bases. This TCR came from an elderly woman with acute or convalescent COVID-19. In DNA, the CDR3 is TGTGCCAGCAGCGGGGACAGGGGTGGCTACACCTTC. This translates into CASSGDRGGYTF.